In its sample, the clone carrying this TCR beta chain was seen once. The source of the sample is a study of blood T cell repertoires in COVID-19. Looking at the study overall: PBMCs, B-cell-depleted T cells, or T cells were the source of the cDNA or gDNA that made up the material.

This CDR3 region has 14 residues. Trimming removed 7 bases from V and 0 bases from J, with 7 bases in between. Looked up from germline, CDR1 is MNHEY and CDR2 is SMNVEV (reference sequence). Clones were sequenced by immunoSEQ multiplex PCR, and TCRdb holds only the in-frame ones, with some missing. Of about 64,000 clones detected, 90% appear once; the ten largest clones hold less than 9.5%. The chain recombines TRBV27 with TRBJ2-6; D may be TRBD2 (5 bases). This receptor was obtained from a woman aged 80 or over with active COVID-19. Sequencing input: peripheral blood. This CDR3 reads CASTGISGANVLTF. As DNA, the CDR3 is TGTGCCAGCACGGGGATCTCTGGGGCCAACGTCCTGACTTTC.